Listed below are T cell receptor beta chains from one sample, sequenced in a study of T cell responses to AZD1222 COVID-19 vaccine. The protocol was immunoSEQ multiplex PCR, while the TCRdb copy is restricted to in-frame clones and leaves out a portion. The sample consists of about 170,000 clones, 87% of them appearing once. Material: peripheral blood, obtained 28 days after the second AZD1222 dose. The receptor set was obtained from an adult who received the AZD1222 COVID-19 vaccine. Each CDR3 is given with its conserved first and last residue. Each record gives: CDR3 DNA, CDR3 protein, D gene, V gene, J gene, clone size. A D gene is named only where the DNA matches it firmly. Where a row states a size, it is once, few, many or the class of an expanded clone; other rows omit it.

DNA: TGTGCCAGCTCACCACGGGGGACCTTCAATGAGCAGTTCTTC
CDR3: CASSPRGTFNEQFF
D: .
V: TRBV18
J: TRBJ2-1
size: .

DNA: TGTGCCAGCAGTCCAAATGGAGGGCTGGGGGTCGGTGAAAAACTGTTTTTT
CDR3: CASSPNGGLGVGEKLFF
D: .
V: TRBV6-6
J: TRBJ1-4
size: .

DNA: TGTGCCAGTAGTACTCACACTGAAGCTTTCTTT
CDR3: CASSTHTEAFF
D: .
V: TRBV19
J: TRBJ1-1
size: few

DNA: TGTGCCAGCAGCCAAACCGGGACAGGGAAATACAATGAGCAGTTCTTC
CDR3: CASSQTGTGKYNEQFF
D: TRBD1
V: TRBV5-4
J: TRBJ2-1
size: .

DNA: TGTGCCAGCAGCCTGGGACAGGGGGCCTACGAGCAGTACTTC
CDR3: CASSLGQGAYEQYF
D: TRBD1
V: TRBV3-1/TRBV3-2
J: TRBJ2-7
size: few

DNA: TGTGCCAGCGGCGGACAGGGAGTAACTGAAGCTTTCTTT
CDR3: CASGGQGVTEAFF
D: TRBD1
V: TRBV5-6
J: TRBJ1-1
size: .

DNA: TGTGCCAGCAGCCAGACTAGCGGATACACCGGGGAGCTGTTTTTT
CDR3: CASSQTSGYTGELFF
D: TRBD2
V: TRBV3-1/TRBV3-2
J: TRBJ2-2
size: once

DNA: TGTGCCAGCAGCTTAGTTATGGGACAGGGCTCTGGGGCCAACGTCCTGACTTTC
CDR3: CASSLVMGQGSGANVLTF
D: TRBD1
V: TRBV7-2
J: TRBJ2-6
size: once

DNA: TGTGCCAGCAGTGAAGTGCAGGGGGCCAATGAAAAACTGTTTTTT
CDR3: CASSEVQGANEKLFF
D: TRBD1
V: TRBV6-1
J: TRBJ1-4
size: few

DNA: TGTGCCAGCAGCCGAGGTATCCGGGGGGGCAACGGGGAGCTGTTTTTT
CDR3: CASSRGIRGGNGELFF
D: TRBD2
V: TRBV14
J: TRBJ2-2
size: .

DNA: TGTGCCGGGACTAGCGGGGGGGCCGCCGGGGAGCTGTTTTTT
CDR3: CAGTSGGAAGELFF
D: TRBD2
V: TRBV6-5
J: TRBJ2-2
size: .